This T cell receptor beta chain was observed in a study of cytomegalovirus exposure and HLA in healthy donors. Method: immunoSEQ multiplex PCR; TCRdb's copy keeps in-frame clones and lacks some. The data hold 100,000 to 150,000 clones, with nearly 90% observed a single time. The study drew the donors from its approximately 120-subject validation cohort, separate from the roughly 700-subject first cohort. Trimming left V 6 bases short and J 7 bases short, with 15 bases between. CDR1 and CDR2 (germline): SQVTM, ANQGSEA. There are 13 residues in the CDR3. The gene calls are TRBV29-1 and TRBJ2-2, with D possibly matching TRBD1 (5 bases). The origin of this receptor is a woman under 30 in good health and CMV-seronegative. Specimen: PBMCs. CDR3 bases: TGCAGCGTAGGTTCGGCAGGGATCGGGGAGCTGTTTTTT. Residues: CSVGSAGIGELFF.